The 8 T cell receptor beta chains given below trace back to one sample, sequenced in a study of T cells in pancreatic ductal adenocarcinoma. The selected patients with pancreatic ductal adenocarcinoma had surgery but no neoadjuvant therapy. TCRdb keeps only in-frame clones here, not all; method: immunoSEQ multiplex PCR. The sample carries 11,000 or so clones, 86% recorded once. Sequencing used PBMCs. The source of these receptors is a human donor with pancreatic ductal adenocarcinoma.

This chain connects TRBV5-1 to TRBJ2-2; the D gene is possibly TRBD2 (7 bases). Per germline, CDR1 SGHRS and CDR2 YFSETQ. Trimming shortened V by 4 bases and J by 6 bases, and 13 bases separated the two germline ends. The length of the CDR3 is 14 residues. The CDR3 region is CASSITGRAGELFF. CDR3 coding DNA: TGCGCCAGCAGCATAACAGGGAGGGCCGGGGAGCTGTTTTTT.

This rearrangement joins TRBV28 to TRBJ1-5; D gene unclear. Germline CDR1 reads MDHEN; CDR2 reads SYDVKM. The CDR3 totals 15 residues. The ends were cut back, 7 bases at V and 1 base at J, with 14 bases in the middle. Here the CDR3 reads CASIPRQRSNQPQHF. CDR3 nucleotides: TGTGCCAGCATCCCGAGGCAGAGAAGCAATCAGCCCCAGCATTTT. Using reference TRBV28 and TRBJ1-5 for the parts outside the CDR3, the full variable domain is DVKVTQSSRYLVKRTGEKVFLECVQDMDHENMFWYRQDPGLGLRLIYFSYDVKMKEKGDIPEGYSVSREKKERFSLILESASTNQTSMYLCASIPRQRSNQPQHFGDGTRLSIL.

The chain joins TRBV7-9 to TRBJ2-4, with TRBD1 identical over 12 bases. The CDR3 is 14 amino acids. The germline V gene encodes CDR1 SEHNR and CDR2 FQNEAQ (reference sequence). The V segment lost 5 bases and the J segment 6 bases; nucleotides outside the gene matches: 2. The CDR3 DNA follows: TGTGCCAGCAGCCTGGGACAGGGGGCAAACATTCAGTACTTC. Translating gives CASSLGQGANIQYF.

The chain joins TRBV5-1 to TRBJ2-2; maybe TRBD2 (6 bases). This CDR3 has 14 amino acids. Germline V gene lookup returns CDR1 SGHRS and CDR2 YFSETQ. Trimming cost V 5 bases and J 3 bases, with 11 bases left between them. The CDR3 sequence: CASREGLDTGELFF. The CDR3 DNA sequence: TGCGCCAGCAGGGAGGGACTCGACACCGGGGAGCTGTTTTTT.

V and J are TRBV10-3 and TRBJ2-1; D not certain. Trimming cost V 11 bases and J 9 bases, with 14 bases left between them. This CDR3 is 11 amino acids long. CDR1 ENHRY and CDR2 SYGVKD come from the germline V gene. For the CDR3, the DNA is TGTGCCGGCAGCCGTGGTGGTGAGCAGTTCTTC. Its translation is CAGSRGGEQFF.

J is TRBJ1-1 and V is TRBV11-2; no clear D. Trimming took 5 bases from V and 6 from J, leaving 13 bases between them. The CDR3 sequence is 13 residues long. Germline assignment: CDR1 SGHAT and CDR2 FQNNGV. The CDR3 reads CASSLLGVSEAFF. CDR3 in DNA: TGTGCCAGCAGCCTTTTAGGTGTGTCTGAAGCTTTCTTT.

This clone was picked up one time. This chain connects TRBV6-5 to TRBJ2-7; TRBD2 matches 12 bases. V shed 2 bases and J 4 bases; nucleotides not matched to a gene: 6. Germline loops: CDR1 MNHEY, CDR2 SVGAGI. This CDR3 has 16 residues. CDR3 amino acids: CASSYNPGTSGYEQYF. DNA of the CDR3: TGTGCCAGCAGTTACAACCCCGGGACTAGCGGGTACGAGCAGTACTTC.

This chain uses TRBV27 with TRBJ2-3, with 8 positions matching TRBD2. Germline CDR1 MNHEY, CDR2 SMNVEV (reference sequence). This CDR3 has 16 residues. The V gene end was trimmed by 5 bases and the J gene end by 6 bases; junction bases not matched to a gene: 13. This chain's CDR3 is CASSKSVRGGMDTQYF. The CDR3 coding sequence is TGTGCCAGCAGTAAGTCTGTCCGGGGGGGCATGGATACGCAGTATTTT.